The TCR beta chain described here comes from a study of response to subunit inactivated influenza vaccine. Overall study findings and caveats: A suggestion made by the authors is that each seasonal influenza vaccination recruits few new T cells.

This CDR3 has 17 residues. Germline V CDR1 and CDR2: SEHNR, FQNEAQ (reference sequence). The V end lost 3 bases, the J end lost 3 bases, and 17 bases lay between the germline ends. TCRdb reprocessed the RT-PCR reads with MiXCR, giving one entry per CDR3 protein. The repertoire consists of 650,000 or so distinct CDR3 sequences, with around 13% occurring once and the leading ten covering approximately 7.6%. This clonotype was recorded many times. The antigen is undetermined. The sample here was PBMCs from blood, taken roughly 15 days before vaccination. This rearrangement joins TRBV7-9 to TRBJ2-2; D gene ambiguous. The sequence was obtained from a man aged 45-60 years who received an inactivated influenza vaccine. CDR3: CASSFASGLAYTGELFF. CDR3 sequence (DNA): TGTGCCAGCAGCTTTGCATCCGGGCTTGCCTACACCGGGGAGCTGTTTTTT.